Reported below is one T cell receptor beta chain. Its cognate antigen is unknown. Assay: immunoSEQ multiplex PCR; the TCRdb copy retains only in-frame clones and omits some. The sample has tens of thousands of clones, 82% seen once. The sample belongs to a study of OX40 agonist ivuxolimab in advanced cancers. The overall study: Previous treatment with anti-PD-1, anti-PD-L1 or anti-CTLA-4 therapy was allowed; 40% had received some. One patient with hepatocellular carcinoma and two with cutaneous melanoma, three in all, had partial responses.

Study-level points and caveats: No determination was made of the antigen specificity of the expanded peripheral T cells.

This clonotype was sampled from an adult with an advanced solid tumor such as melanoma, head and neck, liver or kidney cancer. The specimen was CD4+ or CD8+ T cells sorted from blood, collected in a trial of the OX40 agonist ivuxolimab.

The CDR3: CASSLGQGNSPLHF. The DNA of the CDR3 is TGTGCCAGCAGCTTGGGACAGGGGAATTCACCCCTCCACTTT. The chain has TRBV5-4 and TRBJ1-6, with TRBD1 matching 8 bases. Germline lookup yields CDR1 SGHNT and CDR2 YYREEE (reference sequence). The CDR3 runs 14 residues. The V segment lost 0 bases and the J segment 7 bases; nucleotides outside the gene matches: 0.